Reported below is one T cell receptor (beta chain). Its antigen specificity is not known. Within one base of it there is no much larger clone, and no base qualities were kept. The data originate from a study of shared T cell receptors in the human thymus (dated by TCRdb to about 2021). About the full investigation: The study investigated the way shared, self-reactive T-cell receptor alpha chains are produced in the human thymus.

Library preparation used the immunoSEQ multiplex PCR assay. TCRdb took this table from immuneACCESS and kept in-frame rearrangements with V and J called. Such tables lack part of the clones; where checked against another copy, unresolved V genes explain under half of the gap, and the rest is unexplained. This sample gives 600,000 or so clones in total; about 87% of them show up just once. Together, the top ten hold roughly 0.0087% of the sample. Taken from the germline V gene, the CDR1 and CDR2 loops are SGHRS and YFSETQ. V is shortened by 0 bases, J by 2 bases, and the region joining them spans 17 bases. From its cysteine to its phenylalanine, the CDR3 spans 18 amino acids. Only CDR3 DNA is held: 54 bases, read in frame from base 1. This sample was shared with a second study, whose subject was human thymus T cells. Taken from the second paper: Donors were immunologically healthy infants undergoing open corrective cardiac surgery for congenital heart defects in Finland. Thymus tissue was obtained as surgical resects removed during corrective cardiac surgery. Usage of V and J gene segments appeared to be biased in both the thymic and the peripheral blood repertoires. The related research reported highly overlapping thymic TCR repertoires among unrelated individuals. The study used roughly 8 infant thymus samples plus four related peripheral blood samples to characterize TCR alpha and beta repertoires. Donor ages ranged from about 7 to 244 days, and the cohort comprised more than 5 male and two female infants. Thymocytes were released mechanically from tissue and stored at -70 °C as pellets of about 9-32 million cells. A QIAsymphony instrument was used to extract genomic DNA from the frozen cell pellets. TCRB and TCRAD loci were amplified from a standardized quantity of quality-controlled genomic DNA using the immunoSEQ multiplex PCR assay. The amplicons spanned the V(D)J region and were long enough to cover the CDR3 and allow V and J genes to be identified. Through the commercial immunoSEQ service, the amplicons were sequenced on an Illumina platform. Primer bias and sequencing errors were corrected as previously described, and TCRAD and TCRB were defined on the basis of the IMGT database. Repertoires were analysed with immunoSEQ Analyzer 3.0 and VDJTools, covering basic statistics, V/J segment usage, diversity estimates, rarefaction and pairwise overlap. Chao1, ChaoE, Efron-Thisted, Shannon and inverse Simpson indices were used to estimate diversity, which was also estimated on datasets down-sampled to the smallest sample. Repertoire overlap used strict matching of CDR3 nucleotide sequence, V gene and J gene, with Jaccard-based multidimensional scaling clustering. Thymus samples yielded on average around 810,000 unique TCRB clonotypes, compared with roughly 80,000 from blood samples.

The rearrangement joined TRBV5-1 to TRBJ2-2; TRBD2 is possibly the D segment (7 matching bases). The sequence was collected from a boy in the first two years of life with a congenital heart defect. Donor details come from another sample of the same person, matched by shared clones. The sequencing sample was made of thymocytes. CDR3 protein: CASSLVGGAYQNTGELFF. At the DNA level, the sequence is TGCGCCAGCAGCTTGGTGGGGGGGGCCTACCAAAACACCGGGGAGCTGTTTTTT.